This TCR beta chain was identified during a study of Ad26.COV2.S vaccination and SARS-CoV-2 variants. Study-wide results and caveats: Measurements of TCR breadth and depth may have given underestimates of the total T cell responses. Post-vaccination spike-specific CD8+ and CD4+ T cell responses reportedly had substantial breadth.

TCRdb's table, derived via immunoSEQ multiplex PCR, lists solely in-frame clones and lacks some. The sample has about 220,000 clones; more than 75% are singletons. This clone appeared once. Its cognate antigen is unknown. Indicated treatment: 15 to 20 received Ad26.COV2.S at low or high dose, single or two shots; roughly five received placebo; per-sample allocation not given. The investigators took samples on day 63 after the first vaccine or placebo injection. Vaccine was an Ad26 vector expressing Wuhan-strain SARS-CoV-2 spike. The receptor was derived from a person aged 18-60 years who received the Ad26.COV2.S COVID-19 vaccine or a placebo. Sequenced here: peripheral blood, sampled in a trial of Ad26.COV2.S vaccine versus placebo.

In DNA form, the CDR3 reads TGTGCCAGCTCACCGGGGGCCCAGGGGGCGAATTCACCCCTCCACTTT. Translation gives CASSPGAQGANSPLHF. This chain connects TRBV18 to TRBJ1-6; 8 positions agree with TRBD1. Germline CDR1 and CDR2: KGHSH and LQKENI. The CDR3 runs 16 residues. Unmatched junction bases numbered 8, after V lost 3 bases and J lost 7 bases.